A selection of T cell receptor beta chains follows, all from one sample in a study of OX40 agonist ivuxolimab in advanced cancers. Generated by immunoSEQ multiplex PCR, the TCRdb table keeps only in-frame clones and is missing some. The sample carries 51,000 or so clones, approximately 91% recorded once. This specimen was CD4+ or CD8+ T cells sorted from blood, taken in a trial of the OX40 agonist ivuxolimab. Every receptor here comes from an adult with an advanced solid tumor such as melanoma, head and neck, liver or kidney cancer. Each CDR3 is given with its conserved first and last residue. The D gene is left open where the match is weak. Clone size appears in some rows only: once, few, many, or a class for an expanded clone.

size	V	D	J	DNA	CDR3
.	TRBV9	TRBD2	TRBJ2-7	TGTGCCAGCAGCCCCACTCCGGGGGGAACTCCCTACGAGCAGTACTTC	CASSPTPGGTPYEQYF
.	TRBV4-2	.	TRBJ2-3	TGTGCCAGCAGCCAAGATAGAGAGGGAGATACGCAGTATTTT	CASSQDREGDTQYF
.	TRBV4-3	TRBD1	TRBJ1-2	TGCGCCAGCAGCCAAGGGGACAGGGCGGGGGATGGCTACACCTTC	CASSQGDRAGDGYTF
few	TRBV10-3	TRBD1	TRBJ1-1	TGTGCCATCATGGGGCCGGGACAGGCGGCTTTCTTT	CAIMGPGQAAFF
once	TRBV14	.	TRBJ2-1	TGTGCCAGCAGCCTGGACGGCTCTTCCTACAATGAGCAGTTCTTC	CASSLDGSSYNEQFF
.	TRBV15	.	TRBJ2-1	TGTGCCACCAGTCGGGCTAGCGCTGATTACCCAAATGAGCAGTTCTTC	CATSRASADYPNEQFF
.	TRBV5-5	TRBD2	TRBJ2-3	TGTGCCAGCAGCTTTAGCGGGTTGACAGATACGCAGTATTTT	CASSFSGLTDTQYF
.	TRBV19	.	TRBJ2-7	TGTGCCAGTAGTATAGGACCTTCCTACGAGCAGTACTTC	CASSIGPSYEQYF
.	TRBV30	.	TRBJ1-2	TGTGCCTGGAGTGAGACTGACTATGGCTACACCTTC	CAWSETDYGYTF
.	TRBV4-1	.	TRBJ2-5	TGCGCCAGCAGCCAGGGGGCTAGCAGAGTGAAAGAGACCCAGTACTTC	CASSQGASRVKETQYF
few	TRBV7-2	.	TRBJ2-7	TGTGCCAGCAGCCCCTCCGGGACCCATACCTACGAGCAGTACTTC	CASSPSGTHTYEQYF
.	TRBV30	TRBD2	TRBJ2-1	TGTGCCTGGCGACTAGCGGCCTACAATGAGCAGTTCTTC	CAWRLAAYNEQFF